The source of this T cell receptor beta chain is a study of blood T cell repertoires in COVID-19. Study-level background: From the United States, Italy and Spain came samples of acute and convalescent COVID-19.

Under the authors' procedure: Amplification from reference gene primers served as the basis for estimated nucleated cell counts. The method was immunoSEQ multiplex PCR; TCRdb's version includes in-frame clones alone and lacks a portion of them. Clone size and the V and J calls come from that table; the DNA yielded D and trimming. The table includes around 260,000 clones, around 90% detected once. Germline loops: CDR1 SGHRS, CDR2 YFSETQ. V dropped 0 bases and J dropped 4 bases, with 5 bases sitting between them. The CDR3 spans 13 residues. The chain couples TRBV5-1 to TRBJ2-1; D is ambiguous. Sequenced sample: peripheral blood. This receptor was taken from a man aged 55-75 years who had recovered from COVID-19. CDR3 region: CASSLETYNEQFF. The CDR3 coding sequence is TGCGCCAGCAGCTTGGAGACTTACAATGAGCAGTTCTTC.